The next 16 T cell receptor beta chains were all read from a single sample in a study of identical twins. TCRdb itself ran the 5' RACE reads through MiXCR, one entry per CDR3 protein. Of hundreds of thousands of distinct CDR3 sequences in the sample, about 20% are singletons; the top ten hold around 4.4%. The same sample was also studied in work on T cells expressing NK-cell markers.

Sequenced input: PBMCs. These receptors all come from a woman between 18 and 30 years old in good health.

The chain links TRBV7-9 to TRBJ1-1, with D possibly TRBD1 on 5 matching bases. The CDR3 is 13 residues long. Trimming pared 6 bases from V and 4 bases from J, leaving 12 bases between. The germline CDR1 and CDR2 sequences are SEHNR and FQNEAQ (reference sequence). CDR3 sequence (DNA): TGTGCCAGCAGAGCAGGGACGGGCACTGAAGCTTTCTTT. It specifies CASRAGTGTEAFF.

J is TRBJ2-5 and V is TRBV6-1; D is possibly TRBD1 (5 bases). The germline V gene has CDR1 MNHNS and CDR2 SASEGT. Trimming left V 6 bases short and J 1 base short, with 15 bases between. The CDR3 consists of 15 residues. CDR3 sequence reads: CASSPPPRAQETQYF. The DNA for the CDR3 is TGTGCCAGCAGCCCCCCCCCCAGGGCCCAAGAGACCCAGTACTTC.

This clonotype was found a few times. The chain has TRBV5-5 and TRBJ2-7; 11 nucleotides align to TRBD2. The CDR3 covers 17 residues. Trimming cost V 3 bases and J 3 bases; bases outside gene matches: 11. CDR1 SGHKS and CDR2 YYEKEE come from the germline V gene (reference sequence). In DNA form, the CDR3 reads TGTGCCAGCAGCTCCTCCTTACTAGCGGGAGCGGGCTACGAGCAGTACTTC. It is translated as CASSSSLLAGAGYEQYF.

The gene calls are TRBV15 and TRBJ2-1; the D gene is possibly TRBD2 (6 bases). The CDR3 covers 16 residues. In germline, CDR1 is LNHNV, CDR2 YYDKDF (reference sequence). The ends were cut back, 3 bases at V and 4 bases at J, with 16 bases in the middle. The CDR3: CATSRILASGYNEQFF. DNA of the CDR3: TGTGCCACCAGCAGGATCCTAGCGTCGGGTTACAATGAGCAGTTCTTC.

For this clonotype: At one end the junction does not follow the germline gene, possibly because of a read error. V usage is TRBV2 and J usage is TRBJ2-3; 14 nucleotides match TRBD2. This CDR3 has 12 residues. The germline V gene encodes CDR1 SNHLY and CDR2 FYNNEI. DNA for the CDR3: TGTGCCAGCAGCGCGGGACTAGCGGGAGTATGCTGG. Translation gives CASSAGLAGVCW.

This clonotype has at least ten counts. The chain couples TRBV4-1 to TRBJ2-2; D unclear. This CDR3 is 13 amino acids long. Germline V lookup: CDR1 MGHRA, CDR2 YSYEKL. V gave up 4 bases and J gave up 16 bases, with 19 bases separating them. DNA of the CDR3: TGCGCCAGCAGCCGGCCGATCCGCTTTCTCCGGTTTTTT. It specifies CASSRPIRFLRFF.

This clonotype was counted a few times. The V and J genes are TRBV9 and TRBJ2-5; TRBD1 agrees at 9 bases. Unmatched junction bases numbered 9, after V lost 4 bases and J lost 5 bases. This CDR3 is 15 amino acids long. Germline V gene lookup returns CDR1 SGDLS and CDR2 YYNGEE. The CDR3 bases are TGTGCCAGCAGCCACCGGACAGGGGATTTGGAGACCCAGTACTTC. Encoded protein: CASSHRTGDLETQYF.

This clonotype has only a few counts. The chain uses TRBV11-2 and TRBJ2-1; 8 bases are a match to TRBD1. J gave up 2 bases and V 4 bases, and 4 bases lay outside the gene matches. Germline lookup yields CDR1 SGHAT and CDR2 FQNNGV. CDR3 length: 15 amino acids. The CDR3: CASSSRQGPYNEQFF. CDR3 nucleotides: TGTGCCAGCAGCTCAAGACAGGGGCCCTACAATGAGCAGTTCTTC. Filled out from reference TRBV11-2 and TRBJ2-1, the complete variable domain reads EAGVAQSPRYKIIEKRQSVAFWCNPISGHATLYWYQQILGQGPKLLIQFQNNGVVDDSQLPKDRFSAERLKGVDSTLKIQPAKLEDSAVYLCASSSRQGPYNEQFFGPGTRLTVL.

J is TRBJ2-2 and V is TRBV20-1; 11 nucleotides align to TRBD2. V lost 6 bases and J lost 5; bases outside the gene matches: 8. Germline values: CDR1 DFQATT, CDR2 SNEGSKA (reference sequence). The CDR3 runs 15 residues. The CDR3 region has the DNA TGCAGTGCACCTCTAGCGGGGGGTCTTACCGGGGAGCTGTTTTTT. Translated: CSAPLAGGLTGELFF.

This clonotype was detected a few times. The chain carries TRBV10-3 and TRBJ2-4; D is perhaps TRBD2 (6 bases). V was shortened by 0 bases and J by 1 base, with 10 bases between the two germline ends. This CDR3 is 16 amino acids long. Looked up from germline, CDR1 is ENHRY and CDR2 is SYGVKD. CDR3 sequence (DNA): TGTGCCATCAGTGAGTCGGTTAGCGGTGCCAAAAACATTCAGTACTTC. Translation: CAISESVSGAKNIQYF.

This clonotype was seen at least ten times. The genes are TRBV12-3 or TRBV12-4 and TRBJ2-2; the match to TRBD1 covers 7 bases. V lost 4 bases and J lost 7; bases outside the gene matches: 12. The CDR3 loop spans 16 amino acids. For the CDR3, the DNA is TGTGCCAGCAGTTATATGGAACAGGGGTACGGCGGGGAGCTGTTTTTT. Translated, it gives CASSYMEQGYGGELFF.

The chain links TRBV20-1 to TRBJ1-4, with D perhaps matching TRBD1 (6 bases). The CDR3 spans 13 residues. Germline V CDR1 and CDR2: DFQATT, SNEGSKA (reference sequence). V gave up 5 bases and J gave up 4 bases, with 11 bases separating them. CDR3 in DNA: TGCAGTGCTCGCAGGGGTGATAATGAAAAACTGTTTTTT. This gives the protein CSARRGDNEKLFF.

The chain is built from TRBV10-3 and TRBJ1-5; no definite D call. CDR1 and CDR2 from the germline V gene are ENHRY and SYGVKD. V was trimmed by 4 bases and J by 2 bases, leaving 12 bases between them. The CDR3 covers 15 residues. CDR3 in DNA: TGTGCCATCAGTGGAAAGGGTCTAGGCAATCAGCCCCAGCATTTT. Translated: CAISGKGLGNQPQHF.

The chain couples TRBV12-3 or TRBV12-4 to TRBJ2-3; no firm D call. Trimming removed 3 bases from V and 0 bases from J, with 13 bases in between. The CDR3 spans 16 residues. CDR3 sequence (DNA): TGTGCCAGCAGTTTTTCGCACTCGCTAAGCACAGATACGCAGTATTTT. Protein: CASSFSHSLSTDTQYF.

This clonotype was counted only a few times. V and J are TRBV4-2 and TRBJ2-7, with D possibly TRBD2 on 6 matching bases. This CDR3 has 16 amino acids. Germline values: CDR1 LGHNA, CDR2 YNFKEQ. The V and J ends lost 1 base and 0 bases respectively, with 13 bases between them. The CDR3 spells CASSQGGGASSYEQYF. The CDR3 nucleotides are TGTGCCAGCAGCCAAGGCGGCGGGGCCAGCTCCTACGAGCAGTACTTC.

This clonotype was recorded at least ten times. The rearrangement links TRBV12-3 or TRBV12-4 to TRBJ2-1, with D possibly being TRBD2 (5 bases). CDR3 length equals 17 residues. V shed 4 bases and J shed 3 bases, with 19 bases lying between them. CDR3 protein: CASSYPLGRVVYNEQFF. The CDR3 bases are TGTGCCAGCAGTTACCCCCTAGGGCGGGTCGTCTACAATGAGCAGTTCTTC.